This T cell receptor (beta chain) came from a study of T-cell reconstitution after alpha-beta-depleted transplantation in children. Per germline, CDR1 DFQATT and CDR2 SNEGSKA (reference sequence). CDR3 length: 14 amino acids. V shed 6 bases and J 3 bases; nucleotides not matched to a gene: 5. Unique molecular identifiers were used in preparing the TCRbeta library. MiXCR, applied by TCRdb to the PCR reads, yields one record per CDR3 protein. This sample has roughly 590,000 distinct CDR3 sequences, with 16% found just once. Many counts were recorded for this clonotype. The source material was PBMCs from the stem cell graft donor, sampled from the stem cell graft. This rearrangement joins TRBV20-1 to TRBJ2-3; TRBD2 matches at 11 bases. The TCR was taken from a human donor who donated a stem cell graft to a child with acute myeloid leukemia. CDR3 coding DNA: TGCAGTGCATTACTAGCGGGGGTTACAGATACGCAGTATTTT. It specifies CSALLAGVTDTQYF.